This passage covers 20 T cell receptor beta chains from one sample sequenced in a study of neurological immune-mediated disorders. TCRdb ran MiXCR on the 5' RACE reads and lists one entry per CDR3 protein. This repertoire shows tens of thousands of distinct CDR3 sequences, about 6% found once; its top ten account for 0.45% to 0.6%. Material: CD4+ T cells from blood. The origin of the receptors is a woman between 35 and 50 years old in good health.

The table lists this clonotype with many counts. The chain recombines TRBV4-1 with TRBJ2-5, with D unresolved. Trimming pared 3 bases from V and 5 bases from J, leaving 7 bases between. The germline V gene encodes CDR1 MGHRA and CDR2 YSYEKL. CDR3 size: 12 residues. DNA of the CDR3: TGCGCCAGCAGCCAGCCCAGCGAGACCCAGTACTTC. Amino acid sequence: CASSQPSETQYF.

This clonotype has a count of ten or more. This sequence joins TRBV20-1 and TRBJ2-1; unclear D gene. Between the trimmed V and J ends, which lost 3 bases and 8 bases, there was a span of 14 bases. The CDR3 is 13 amino acids. Per germline, CDR1 DFQATT and CDR2 SNEGSKA (reference sequence). The CDR3 DNA follows: TGCAGTGCTAGCCTCGAGGACGTCCATGAGCAGTTCTTC. It encodes CSASLEDVHEQFF.

At least ten counts were recorded for this clonotype. A junction boundary mismatches the germline segment, possibly from a read error. V is TRBV7-7 and J is TRBJ2-1; the D is unclear. Germline assignment: CDR1 SSHAT and CDR2 FNYEAQ (reference sequence). CDR3 length equals 14 residues. The CDR3 DNA follows: TGTGCTAGCAGCTCGGACGGTGCCTACAATGAGCAGTTCTTC. Its translation is CASSSDGAYNEQFF.

The table lists this clonotype with many counts. The chain links TRBV5-1 to TRBJ2-5; tentative D call: TRBD2 (6 bases). The CDR3 spans 15 residues. Looked up from germline, CDR1 is SGHRS and CDR2 is YFSETQ. V was cut by 1 base and J by 2 bases, with 12 bases left in between. The CDR3, as DNA: TGCGCCAGCAGCTTGACCGGGACTCTTCAAGAGACCCAGTACTTC. Its protein is CASSLTGTLQETQYF.

This clonotype showed up many times. The chain is built from TRBV5-1 and TRBJ2-1; the match to TRBD1 covers 8 bases. CDR3 size: 14 residues. V lost 4 bases, J lost 7 bases, and 7 bases stayed unmatched. Germline V gene sequence: CDR1 SGHRS, CDR2 YFSETQ. In DNA, the CDR3 is TGCGCCAGCAGCCCCGGACAGGGTAGGAATGAGCAGTTCTTC. This encodes CASSPGQGRNEQFF.

This clonotype was seen many times. The chain uses TRBV5-1 and TRBJ2-3; D is unclear. Trimming cost V 2 bases and J 5 bases, with 18 bases left between them. The CDR3 loop spans 16 amino acids. Per germline, CDR1 SGHRS and CDR2 YFSETQ. The CDR3 region has the DNA TGCGCCAGCAGCTTAGACGACCCCATCTCGGTAGATACGCAGTATTTT. The encoded protein is CASSLDDPISVDTQYF.

This clonotype showed up many times. The J gene is TRBJ2-5, the V gene TRBV20-1; D not resolved. Germline CDR1 reads DFQATT; CDR2 reads SNEGSKA (reference sequence). The length of the CDR3 is 10 residues. Trimming took 6 bases from V and 4 from J, leaving 6 bases between them. The CDR3 spells CSARTETQYF. Here the CDR3 DNA reads TGCAGTGCCAGAACAGAGACCCAGTACTTC.

This clonotype was detected many times. The rearrangement joins TRBV14 to TRBJ2-6; D possibly corresponds to TRBD1 (5 bases). V was clipped by 8 bases and J by 0 bases, with 14 bases between them. This CDR3 is built from 16 residues. Germline CDR1 is SGHDN and CDR2 is FVKESK. CDR3 nucleotides: TGTGCCAGCGGGATAGGAAGGGGCTCTGGGGCCAACGTCCTGACTTTC. Translating it yields CASGIGRGSGANVLTF.

The chain employs TRBV21-1 and TRBJ1-4; the table's D call of TRBD1 was not tested on the DNA. TRBV21-1 is annotated as a pseudogene. The CDR3 is 15 residues long. The CDR3 loop reads CASSKGIEEGQGDFF. The CDR3 DNA is TGTGCCAGCAGCAAAGGGATTGAGGAGGGACAGGGCGACTTCTTT.

This clonotype was counted ten times or more. This chain links TRBV5-1 with TRBJ1-2, with D uncertain. Germline V CDR1 and CDR2: SGHRS, YFSETQ. The CDR3 runs 14 residues. V lost 4 bases and J 4 bases, leaving 14 bases between the germline ends. DNA of the CDR3: TGCGCCAGCAGCCGGGAGGAGTTTGGCTATGGCTACACCTTC. Encoded protein: CASSREEFGYGYTF.

This clonotype was counted many times. The V gene is TRBV7-8, the J gene TRBJ2-7, with TRBD2 matching 13 bases. CDR3 length equals 16 residues. Germline values: CDR1 SGHVS, CDR2 FQNEAQ. J was trimmed by 6 bases and V by 4 bases; bases with no gene match: 9. The CDR3 sequence is CASSSVVLAGGGEQYF. CDR3 bases: TGTGCCAGCAGCTCGGTTGTACTAGCGGGAGGGGGCGAGCAGTACTTC.

This clonotype was observed at least ten times. The chain links TRBV20-1 to TRBJ1-4, with no clear D. V lost 0 bases, J lost 8 bases, and 16 bases lay in between. CDR3 length: 15 amino acids. CDR1 is DFQATT and CDR2 is SNEGSKA in the germline V gene (reference sequence). DNA of the CDR3: TGCAGTGCTAGAGATCCCGGGCCCAGAGGGGAAAAACTGTTTTTT. Translated, it gives CSARDPGPRGEKLFF.

This clonotype has a count of ten or more. The V gene is TRBV10-3, the J gene TRBJ2-3, with a tentative D call TRBD2 (5 bases). The V and J ends lost 6 bases and 2 bases respectively, with 6 bases between them. The CDR3 is 12 amino acids. Germline lookup yields CDR1 ENHRY and CDR2 SYGVKD. The CDR3 is CAIRRDTDTQYF. The DNA for the CDR3 is TGTGCCATCAGGAGGGACACAGATACGCAGTATTTT.

This clonotype was observed many times. The genes are TRBV5-6 and TRBJ2-1, with no clear D. Germline-derived CDR1 and CDR2 are SGHDT and YYEEEE. This CDR3 spans 14 amino acids. Trimming removed 4 bases from V and 7 bases from J, with 15 bases in between. CDR3 sequence (DNA): TGTGCCAGCAGCCCCGTCTCGTGTCCGAATGAGCAGTTCTTC. Protein sequence: CASSPVSCPNEQFF.

This clonotype was counted at least ten times. The rearrangement uses TRBV24-1 and TRBJ2-1; D ambiguous. V gave up 3 bases and J gave up 1 base, with 9 bases separating them. The V gene's germline CDR1 is KGHDR and CDR2 SFDVKD. The CDR3 is 15 residues long. This CDR3 reads CATSDPTRSYNEQFF. The CDR3 bases are TGTGCCACCAGTGATCCCACGAGGTCCTACAATGAGCAGTTCTTC.

This clonotype was detected ten times or more. J is TRBJ2-1 and V is TRBV28, with TRBD2 matching 8 bases. Trimming cost V 6 bases and J 0 bases; bases outside gene matches: 7. Germline CDR1 reads MDHEN; CDR2 reads SYDVKM. CDR3 length: 16 residues. In DNA, the CDR3 is TGTGCCAGCAGGTCAACTAGCGGAAGCTCCTACAATGAGCAGTTCTTC. It encodes CASRSTSGSSYNEQFF.

The sample holds many counts of this clonotype. The V call is TRBV5-1, the J call TRBJ2-7; D remains ambiguous. V lost 1 base and J 2 bases, leaving 19 bases between the germline ends. The CDR3 is 17 amino acids. Germline-derived CDR1 and CDR2 are SGHRS and YFSETQ. The CDR3 here is CASSLTTGGGPPYEQYF. CDR3 coding DNA: TGCGCCAGCAGCTTGACCACGGGTGGCGGACCTCCCTACGAGCAGTACTTC.

This clonotype was seen ten or more times. The V gene is TRBV20-1, the J gene TRBJ2-7; D might be TRBD1 (6 bases). Between the trimmed V and J ends, which lost 7 bases and 1 base, there was a span of 14 bases. Germline CDR1 is DFQATT and CDR2 is SNEGSKA (reference sequence). There are 13 residues in the CDR3. This chain's CDR3 is CSVSPQGSYEQYF. The DNA for the CDR3 is TGCAGTGTCTCGCCGCAGGGGTCCTACGAGCAGTACTTC.

This clonotype was detected many times. The CDR3 region has the DNA TGTGCCAGCAGTTGGGCGGGGGTTACAGATACGCAGTATTTT. It translates to CASSWAGVTDTQYF. The chain joins TRBV28 to TRBJ2-3; TRBD2 matches at 7 bases. CDR1 and CDR2 from the germline V gene are MDHEN and SYDVKM. With V trimmed by 4 bases and J by 3 bases, 4 bases remained unmatched. There are 14 residues in the CDR3. The full variable domain, with the rest looked up from reference TRBV28 and TRBJ2-3, is DVKVTQSSRYLVKRTGEKVFLECVQDMDHENMFWYRQDPGLGLRLIYFSYDVKMKEKGDIPEGYSVSREKKERFSLILESASTNQTSMYLCASSWAGVTDTQYFGPGTRLTVL.

This clonotype has at least ten counts. The rearrangement joins TRBV5-1 to TRBJ2-1; D is ambiguous. CDR1 and CDR2 (germline): SGHRS, YFSETQ. V gave up 0 bases and J gave up 5 bases, with 9 bases separating them. The CDR3 runs 14 residues. CDR3 sequence reads: CASSLELDDNEQFF. CDR3 sequence (DNA): TGCGCCAGCAGCTTGGAGCTAGACGACAATGAGCAGTTCTTC.